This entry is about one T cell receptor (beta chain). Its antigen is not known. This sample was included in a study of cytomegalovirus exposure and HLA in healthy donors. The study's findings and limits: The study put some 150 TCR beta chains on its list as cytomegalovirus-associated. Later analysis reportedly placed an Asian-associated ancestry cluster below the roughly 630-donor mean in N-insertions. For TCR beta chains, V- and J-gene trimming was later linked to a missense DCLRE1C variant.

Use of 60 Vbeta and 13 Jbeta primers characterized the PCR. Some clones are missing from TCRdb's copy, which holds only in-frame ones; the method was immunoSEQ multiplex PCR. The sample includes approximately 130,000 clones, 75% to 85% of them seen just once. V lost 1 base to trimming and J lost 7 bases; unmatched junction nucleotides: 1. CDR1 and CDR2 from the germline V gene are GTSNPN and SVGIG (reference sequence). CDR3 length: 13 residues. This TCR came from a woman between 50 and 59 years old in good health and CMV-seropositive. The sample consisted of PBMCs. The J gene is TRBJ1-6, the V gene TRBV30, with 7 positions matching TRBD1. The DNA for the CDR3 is TGTGCCTGGAGTGGACAGGGCAATTCACCCCTCCACTTT. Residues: CAWSGQGNSPLHF.